These 18 T cell receptor beta chains were all obtained from the same sample, sequenced in a study of blood T cell repertoires in COVID-19. The table came from immunoSEQ multiplex PCR; TCRdb's copy has only in-frame clones and leaves some out. Of 450,000 or so clones detected, less than 95% appear once; the ten largest clones hold around 0.6%. The sample was PBMCs or T cells enriched from blood (not recorded which). These receptor sequences come from a man aged 18 to 29 who had recovered from COVID-19.

The chain links TRBV9 to TRBJ1-2; D perhaps matches TRBD1 (5 bases). This CDR3 spans 14 amino acids. Germline assignment: CDR1 SGDLS and CDR2 YYNGEE. Trimming left V 0 bases short and J 5 bases short, with 11 bases between. The CDR3 loop is CASSVESRAYGYTF. Here the CDR3 DNA reads TGTGCCAGCAGCGTAGAATCCAGGGCATATGGCTACACCTTC. The entire variable domain, with the rest obtained from reference TRBV9 and TRBJ1-2, is as follows: DSGVTQTPKHLITATGQRVTLRCSPRSGDLSVYWYQQSLDQGLQFLIQYYNGEERAKGNILERFSAQQFPDLHSELNLSSLELGDSALYFCASSVESRAYGYTFGSGTRLTVV.

The V and J genes are TRBV5-8 and TRBJ1-5, with D perhaps TRBD1 (6 bases). V was shortened by 4 bases and J by 9 bases, with 17 bases between the two germline ends. Germline values: CDR1 SGHTS, CDR2 YDEGEE. The CDR3 loop spans 14 amino acids. CDR3 in amino acids: CASSKLQGSGPQHF. DNA for the CDR3: TGTGCCAGCAGCAAATTGCAGGGGTCAGGGCCCCAGCATTTT.

The V call is TRBV5-4, the J call TRBJ2-1, with D perhaps matching TRBD1 (6 bases). Deletions cut 2 bases from V and 0 bases from J, with 12 bases between. Germline V lookup: CDR1 SGHNT, CDR2 YYREEE (reference sequence). The CDR3 length is 16 residues. CDR3 protein: CASSFPTGSSYNEQFF. In DNA form, the CDR3 reads TGTGCCAGCAGCTTCCCGACAGGAAGCTCCTACAATGAGCAGTTCTTC.

This chain joins TRBV19 and TRBJ1-1; TRBD1 agrees at 8 bases. CDR3 length equals 13 residues. The V segment lost 10 bases and the J segment 4 bases; nucleotides outside the gene matches: 8. Germline V gene data show CDR1 as LNHDA and CDR2 as SQIVND (reference sequence). The CDR3 reads CATRTGLGTEAFF. The CDR3 DNA reads TGTGCCACACGGACAGGGTTGGGCACTGAAGCTTTCTTT.

The J gene is TRBJ1-5, the V gene TRBV2, with 7 bases lining up with TRBD1. J lost 2 bases, V lost 4 bases, and 5 bases had no gene match. Germline V gene data show CDR1 as SNHLY and CDR2 as FYNNEI. CDR3 length: 15 residues. The CDR3 here is CASSVQGDRNQPQHF. CDR3 nucleotide sequence: TGTGCCAGCAGTGTCCAGGGGGACCGCAATCAGCCCCAGCATTTT.

The genes are TRBV2 and TRBJ1-1, with TRBD1 matching 10 bases. This CDR3 is built from 15 residues. Per germline, CDR1 SNHLY and CDR2 FYNNEI. Trimming took 10 bases from V and 1 from J; bases not matched to a gene: 9. CDR3 DNA sequence: TGTGCCATCGGGACAGGGGTGGTCTCGAACACTGAAGCTTTCTTT. Its protein is CAIGTGVVSNTEAFF.

The DNA of the CDR3 is TGTGCCAGCAGCTTAGGCTCACAAGGGAACAGGGGCACAGATACGCAGTATTTT. Protein sequence: CASSLGSQGNRGTDTQYF. The V and J genes are TRBV7-9 and TRBJ2-3; D possibly corresponds to TRBD1 (6 bases). Trimming took 1 base from V and 1 from J, leaving 18 bases between them. Germline V gene data show CDR1 as SEHNR and CDR2 as FQNEAQ (reference sequence). This CDR3 comprises 18 residues.

This clone has just a few counts. The chain uses TRBV7-8 and TRBJ2-1; weak D call: TRBD2 (6 bases). V lost 5 bases and J lost 4, with 15 bases in between. This CDR3 comprises 15 residues. Germline CDR1 SGHVS, CDR2 FQNEAQ. The CDR3 spells CASSQSGTSYNEQFF. Here the CDR3 DNA reads TGTGCCAGCAGCCAATCCGGGACTTCGTACAATGAGCAGTTCTTC.

V and J are TRBV27 and TRBJ2-1; 7 bases fit TRBD1. CDR1 MNHEY and CDR2 SMNVEV come from the germline V gene (reference sequence). The length of the CDR3 is 15 residues. The V gene end was trimmed by 6 bases and the J gene end by 0 bases; junction bases not matched to a gene: 5. The CDR3 region is CASRIRDSSYNEQFF. CDR3 nucleotides: TGTGCCAGCAGGATCCGGGACAGCTCCTACAATGAGCAGTTCTTC.

In its sample, this clone was seen a few times. This chain joins TRBV7-9 and TRBJ1-1; 7 bases are shared with TRBD1. The length of the CDR3 is 16 residues. The trim removed 5 bases at V and 0 bases at J, leaving 9 bases unmatched. Germline CDR1 and CDR2: SEHNR and FQNEAQ (reference sequence). CDR3 nucleotides: TGTGCCAGCAGCCCGGACAGGTCTCTCTTGAACACTGAAGCTTTCTTT. Its translation is CASSPDRSLLNTEAFF. Together with reference TRBV7-9 and TRBJ1-1, the CDR3 gives the full variable domain: DTGVSQNPRHKITKRGQNVTFRCDPISEHNRLYWYRQTLGQGPEFLTYFQNEAQLEKSRLLSDRFSAERPKGSFSTLEIQRTEQGDSAMYLCASSPDRSLLNTEAFFGQGTRLTVV.

The CDR3 DNA follows: TGTGCCAGCAGTGGCACATACATGAACACTGAAGCTTTCTTT. Protein sequence: CASSGTYMNTEAFF. The genes are TRBV2 and TRBJ1-1; D gene unclear. The CDR3 is 14 amino acids. Germline values: CDR1 SNHLY, CDR2 FYNNEI. Trimming shortened V by 4 bases and J by 0 bases, and 9 bases separated the two germline ends.

This sequence joins TRBV10-1 and TRBJ2-3; D call uncertain. Per germline, CDR1 WNHNN and CDR2 SYGVQD (reference sequence). The CDR3 loop spans 13 amino acids. With 4 bases removed from V and 2 bases from J, the gap between germline ends came to 7 bases. As DNA, the CDR3 is TGCGCCAGCAGTGGAGTGAACACAGATACGCAGTATTTT. It yields the protein CASSGVNTDTQYF.

CDR3 sequence: CASRLTAVYQETQYF. The CDR3 nucleotides are TGTGCCAGCAGACTAACCGCCGTATACCAAGAGACCCAGTACTTC. This chain connects TRBV27 to TRBJ2-5; D not certain. There are 15 residues in the CDR3. V was clipped by 6 bases and J by 0 bases, with 14 bases between them. Germline V CDR1 and CDR2: MNHEY, SMNVEV (reference sequence).

This clone was seen once. The chain recombines TRBV5-4 with TRBJ2-2; D might be TRBD2 (6 bases). V was clipped by 0 bases and J by 4 bases, with 10 bases between them. This CDR3 has 15 amino acids. Germline CDR1 and CDR2: SGHNT and YYREEE (reference sequence). CDR3 bases: TGTGCCAGCAGCTTGGACGGGAGAAGCACCGGGGAGCTGTTTTTT. Residues: CASSLDGRSTGELFF.

Only one count was recorded for this clone. The DNA for the CDR3 is TGTGCCACCAGCCCCGGCGGGATAACCTACGAGCAGTACTTC. As protein: CATSPGGITYEQYF. The chain is built from TRBV15 and TRBJ2-7, with D maybe TRBD2 (6 bases). This CDR3 is 14 amino acids long. Germline values: CDR1 LNHNV, CDR2 YYDKDF (reference sequence). The V end lost 5 bases, the J end lost 2 bases, and 13 bases lay between the germline ends.

The rearrangement uses TRBV24-1 and TRBJ2-3; D is possibly TRBD2 (5 bases). The germline V gene encodes CDR1 KGHDR and CDR2 SFDVKD. This CDR3 is 13 amino acids long. V was cut by 9 bases and J by 2 bases, with 11 bases left in between. The CDR3 spells CATGLLNTDTQYF. In DNA form, the CDR3 reads TGTGCCACCGGACTCCTCAACACAGATACGCAGTATTTT.

The V and J genes are TRBV9 and TRBJ2-1; 10 bases are shared with TRBD2. With 4 bases clipped from V and 3 bases from J, the junction kept 4 bases outside the gene matches. There are 15 residues in the CDR3. Looked up from germline, CDR1 is SGDLS and CDR2 is YYNGEE. In nucleotides, the CDR3 is TGTGCCAGCAGCCCCAGCGGGGGGGGCTACAATGAGCAGTTCTTC. Its translation: CASSPSGGGYNEQFF.

The chain combines TRBV5-1 with TRBJ2-1, with TRBD2 matching 11 bases. Germline CDR1 is SGHRS and CDR2 is YFSETQ. The CDR3 runs to 15 residues. With V trimmed by 0 bases and J by 8 bases, 4 bases remained unmatched. Here the CDR3 DNA reads TGCGCCAGCAGCTTGGCTCTAGCGGGAGGCGATGAGCAGTTCTTC. Translating gives CASSLALAGGDEQFF.